This T cell receptor (beta chain) was identified during a study of T cell repertoires in cytomegalovirus infection. Study overall: Indications came from public TCR beta signatures; they pointed to CMV infection and to a matching HLA type.

MiXCR, run by TCRdb on the reads, gives a single entry per CDR3 protein. The data hold about 450,000 distinct CDR3 sequences, with roughly 31% observed a single time. Regarding this clonotype: Its matching antigen is unknown.

General observations from the study: HLA-C-restricted CMV-specific TCR beta clonotypes were dominant in the ex vivo response.

This clonotype was obtained from a human donor in good health (CMV status not recorded). Some clones in this sample may be carry-over from other donors' samples. The sample was PBMCs.

Here the CDR3 DNA reads TGTGCCACCAGTGATGTGACTAGCGGGGTCTACAATGAGCAGTTCTTC. Residues: CATSDVTSGVYNEQFF. The chain combines TRBV24-1 with TRBJ2-1, with TRBD2 matching over 11 bases. The CDR3 spans 16 residues. The germline CDR1 and CDR2 sequences are KGHDR and SFDVKD. The junction had 3 bases not matched to a gene; V was cut back by 3 bases and J by 3 bases.